This note documents a single T cell receptor beta chain sequence. This record belongs to a study of OX40 agonist ivuxolimab in advanced cancers. V lost 6 bases, J lost 9 bases, and 9 bases stayed unmatched. The CDR3 length is 15 residues. Germline V gene data show CDR1 as SNHLY and CDR2 as FYNNEI. Profiled with immunoSEQ multiplex PCR; TCRdb holds only in-frame clones, not every one. The data contain tens of thousands of clones, 86% of them seen just once; the ten biggest clones take up 0.85% to 1%. This specimen consisted of CD4+ or CD8+ T cells sorted from blood, obtained in a trial of the OX40 agonist ivuxolimab. This TCR was sampled from an adult with an advanced solid tumor such as melanoma, head and neck, liver or kidney cancer. The chain uses TRBV2 and TRBJ1-6; the match to TRBD1 covers 9 bases. The CDR3 coding sequence is TGTGCCAGCAGACCCACCGGGACAGGGCTTTCACCCCTCCACTTT. Translation gives CASRPTGTGLSPLHF.